These 21 T cell receptor beta chains were all obtained from the same sample, sequenced in a study of cytomegalovirus exposure and HLA in healthy donors. The PCR made use of 60 Vbeta and 13 Jbeta primers. Profiled with immunoSEQ multiplex PCR; TCRdb holds only in-frame clones, not every one. The sample consists of some 250,000 clones, 75% to 85% of them appearing once. The specimen sequenced was PBMCs. The receptors here all came from a woman in her sixties in good health and CMV-seropositive.

V is TRBV6-5 and J is TRBJ2-7; D is possibly TRBD2 (6 bases). Per the germline V gene, CDR1 is MNHEY and CDR2 is SVGAGI. The CDR3 has 14 amino acids. Trimming left V 11 bases short and J 2 bases short, with 19 bases between. The CDR3 here is CASRGTELAYEQYF. CDR3 nucleotides: TGTGCCTCCCGCGGGACGGAGCTCGCCTACGAGCAGTACTTC.

Notes on this clone: Other DNA variants within this sample encode the same CDR3. The V and J genes are TRBV5-4 and TRBJ1-1; TRBD1 matches 7 bases. There are 14 residues in the CDR3. CDR1 SGHNT and CDR2 YYREEE come from the germline V gene (reference sequence). Losses at the gene ends were 4 bases for V and 1 base for J; bases not matched to a gene: 4. CDR3 in amino acids: CASSSRQGNTEAFF. The CDR3 nucleotides are TGTGCCAGCAGCAGTCGACAGGGGAACACTGAAGCTTTCTTT. The full variable domain, its missing parts supplied by reference TRBV5-4 and TRBJ1-1, is ETGVTQSPTHLIKTRGQQVTLRCSSQSGHNTVSWYQQALGQGPQFIFQYYREEENGRGNFPPRFSGLQFPNYSSELNVNALELDDSALYLCASSSRQGNTEAFFGQGTRLTVV.

The V and J genes are TRBV19 and TRBJ1-1, with 7 positions matching TRBD1. CDR3 length equals 15 residues. CDR1 is LNHDA, CDR2 SQIVND, per germline (reference sequence). Losses at the gene ends were 5 bases for V and 0 bases for J; bases not matched to a gene: 6. CDR3 bases: TGTGCCAGTAGTCCCCGACAGGGAATGAACACTGAAGCTTTCTTT. Its protein is CASSPRQGMNTEAFF.

As for this clone: Germline is not matched at one junction end, which may reflect a read error. The J gene is TRBJ1-2, the V gene TRBV7-9; weak D call: TRBD1 (5 bases). CDR1 and CDR2 from the germline V gene are SEHNR and FQNEAQ (reference sequence). The CDR3 length is 15 residues. CDR3 region: CSSSSHLGGARGYTF. CDR3 DNA sequence: TGTTCCAGCAGCTCTCACTTAGGAGGGGCGCGGGGCTACACCTTC. Using reference TRBV7-9 and TRBJ1-2 for the parts outside the CDR3, the full variable domain is DTGVSQNPRHKITKRGQNVTFRCDPISEHNRLYWYRQTLGQGPEFLTYFQNEAQLEKSRLLSDRFSAERPKGSFSTLEIQRTEQGDSAMYLCSSSSHLGGARGYTFGSGTRLTVV.

The genes are TRBV10-2 and TRBJ1-2; perhaps TRBD1 as D (6 bases). CDR1 and CDR2 from the germline V gene are WSHSY and SAAADI. Trimming shortened V by 3 bases and J by 5 bases, and 13 bases separated the two germline ends. This CDR3 comprises 14 residues. CDR3 sequence (DNA): TGCGCCAGCAGTGAATCGGACAGCGCTTATGGCTACACCTTC. Its protein product is CASSESDSAYGYTF.

The chain combines TRBV11-2 with TRBJ2-4; TRBD2 aligns across 7 bases. The V gene's germline CDR1 is SGHAT and CDR2 FQNNGV. V dropped 2 bases and J dropped 8; count of bases not matched to a gene: 6. The CDR3 runs to 14 residues. This CDR3 reads CASSLTGGGDIQYF. CDR3 sequence (DNA): TGTGCCAGCAGCTTAACGGGGGGAGGGGACATTCAGTACTTC. The variable domain in full, with the rest retrieved from reference TRBV11-2 and TRBJ2-4, is EAGVAQSPRYKIIEKRQSVAFWCNPISGHATLYWYQQILGQGPKLLIQFQNNGVVDDSQLPKDRFSAERLKGVDSTLKIQPAKLEDSAVYLCASSLTGGGDIQYFGAGTRLSVL.

The V call is TRBV5-1, the J call TRBJ2-1; 9 bases align to TRBD2. Germline loops: CDR1 SGHRS, CDR2 YFSETQ. There are 11 residues in the CDR3. After removal of 3 bases from V and 15 bases from J, the junction contained 4 bases not matched to a gene. The CDR3 DNA reads TGCGCCAGCAGCTCCGGGACTAGCTGGTTCTTC. Its protein is CASSSGTSWFF. The complete variable domain, with remaining parts taken from reference TRBV5-1 and TRBJ2-1, reads KAGVTQTPRYLIKTRGQQVTLSCSPISGHRSVSWYQQTPGQGLQFLFEYFSETQRNKGNFPGRFSGRQFSNSRSEMNVSTLELGDSALYLCASSSGTSWFFGPGTRLTVL.

The gene calls are TRBV5-4 and TRBJ2-2; 7 nucleotides align to TRBD1. Germline assignment: CDR1 SGHNT and CDR2 YYREEE (reference sequence). With 4 bases clipped from V and 0 bases from J, the junction kept 3 bases outside the gene matches. This CDR3 contains 15 residues. In DNA, the CDR3 is TGTGCCAGCAGCCCGGGACAGTCGAACACCGGGGAGCTGTTTTTT. The encoded protein is CASSPGQSNTGELFF.

The chain is built from TRBV4-2 and TRBJ1-5, with D hard to call. Germline CDR1 is LGHNA and CDR2 is YNFKEQ. Trimming removed 1 base from V and 8 bases from J, with 15 bases in between. This CDR3 comprises 15 residues. The CDR3 region is CASSQVHEGPKPQHF. The CDR3 DNA sequence: TGTGCCAGCAGCCAAGTTCACGAGGGCCCCAAGCCCCAGCATTTT.

The rearrangement uses TRBV18 and TRBJ2-7; a possible D gene is TRBD1 (7 bases). The CDR3 is 13 amino acids. The V and J ends lost 5 bases and 1 base respectively, with 9 bases between them. Germline values: CDR1 KGHSH, CDR2 LQKENI. CDR3 region: CASSAGQSYEQYF. CDR3 bases: TGTGCCAGCTCAGCGGGACAGTCCTACGAGCAGTACTTC.

This clone has only a few counts. The chain recombines TRBV21-1 with TRBJ1-1. TRBV21-1 is a listed pseudogene. The CDR3 contains 14 residues. The CDR3, as DNA: TGTGCCAGCAGCACGGACTCGGGGAACACTGAAGCTTTCTTT. Protein sequence: CASSTDSGNTEAFF.

The chain links TRBV6-5 to TRBJ2-7; D gene uncertain. The V end lost 0 bases, the J end lost 6 bases, and 15 bases lay between the germline ends. The CDR3 covers 15 residues. Looked up from germline, CDR1 is MNHEY and CDR2 is SVGAGI. In nucleotides, the CDR3 is TGTGCCAGCAGTTACTCGAGAGGTGAGGTCCGCGAGCAGTACTTC. Translating gives CASSYSRGEVREQYF.

This clone was picked up one time. The chain links TRBV7-3 to TRBJ2-1, with 7 bases that match TRBD1. V shed 5 bases and J 4 bases; nucleotides not matched to a gene: 2. This CDR3 region has 13 residues. Germline V CDR1 and CDR2: SGHTA, FQGTGA. The CDR3 reads CASSEDRYNEQFF. The CDR3 DNA follows: TGTGCCAGCAGCGAGGACAGGTACAATGAGCAGTTCTTC.

The rearrangement uses TRBV19 and TRBJ1-1, with TRBD1 as a possible D gene (5 bases). V lost 3 bases and J lost 4, with 12 bases in between. CDR1 and CDR2 (germline): LNHDA, SQIVND (reference sequence). CDR3 length: 14 residues. The CDR3 DNA sequence: TGTGCCAGTAGTATGGGGGGGTCGAGCACTGAAGCTTTCTTT. Translating it yields CASSMGGSSTEAFF.

Remarks on this clone: The identical CDR3 is also encoded by other nucleotide sequences in the sample. The chain carries TRBV5-1 and TRBJ2-7; no definite D call. The V gene's germline CDR1 is SGHRS and CDR2 YFSETQ. The CDR3 is made up of 12 amino acids. Trimming shortened V by 3 bases and J by 0 bases, and 4 bases separated the two germline ends. CDR3 amino acids: CASSSDSYEQYF. The CDR3 DNA reads TGCGCCAGCAGCTCAGACTCCTACGAGCAGTACTTC.

This chain joins TRBV5-1 and TRBJ2-7; D is ambiguous. This CDR3 region has 12 residues. The V and J ends lost 0 bases and 4 bases respectively, with 5 bases between them. The V gene's germline CDR1 is SGHRS and CDR2 YFSETQ. The DNA for the CDR3 is TGCGCCAGCAGCTTGGACGAGTACGAGCAGTACTTC. It codes for CASSLDEYEQYF.

The chain employs TRBV19 and TRBJ1-1; 8 bases map to TRBD1. Losses at the gene ends were 6 bases for V and 2 bases for J; bases not matched to a gene: 5. The CDR3 runs to 14 residues. CDR1 LNHDA and CDR2 SQIVND come from the germline V gene (reference sequence). CDR3 residues: CASSEQGGNTEAFF. The CDR3 DNA reads TGTGCCAGTAGCGAACAGGGGGGAAACACTGAAGCTTTCTTT.

This clone was seen a handful of times. V is TRBV28 and J is TRBJ1-2; no reliable D call. In germline, CDR1 is MDHEN, CDR2 SYDVKM. The CDR3 is 12 residues long. V lost 2 bases, J lost 2 bases, and 3 bases lay in between. CDR3 sequence: CASSLQNYGYTF. For the CDR3, the DNA is TGTGCCAGCAGTTTACAGAACTATGGCTACACCTTC.

This clone appeared a few times. V gene TRBV19 combines with J gene TRBJ2-5; TRBD2 aligns across 8 bases. Germline-derived CDR1 and CDR2 are LNHDA and SQIVND (reference sequence). The CDR3 has 16 amino acids. V shed 3 bases, J shed 8 bases, and the junction held 14 bases outside the gene matches. Here the CDR3 DNA reads TGTGCCAGTAGTATCTCCCCTTCGGGAGGGGGGAAAACCCAGTACTTC. Translated, it gives CASSISPSGGGKTQYF.

The chain uses TRBV5-1 and TRBJ1-2, with 8 bases fitting TRBD1. Trimming removed 4 bases from V and 7 bases from J; junction bases left unmatched: 9. The CDR3 has 14 amino acids. Germline loops: CDR1 SGHRS, CDR2 YFSETQ. The CDR3 DNA follows: TGCGCCAGCAGCCGAACTTGGCAGGGGGCTGGCTACACCTTC. Amino acids: CASSRTWQGAGYTF.

This chain connects TRBV28 to TRBJ2-7; D might be TRBD1 (6 bases). This CDR3 has 12 amino acids. Germline-derived CDR1 and CDR2 are MDHEN and SYDVKM. V lost 6 bases and J lost 4, with 10 bases in between. The CDR3 sequence is CASRVTGYEQYF. In DNA form, the CDR3 reads TGTGCCAGCAGAGTCACAGGGTACGAGCAGTACTTC.